This T cell receptor beta chain comes out of a study of T cells after yellow fever vaccination. This CDR3 is 15 amino acids long. Germline lookup yields CDR1 KGHSH and CDR2 LQKENI. The V end lost 0 bases, the J end lost 0 bases, and 3 bases lay between the germline ends. Whole-study findings and limits: Abundant bulk-population clonotypes could contaminate the FACS-sorted repertoires. Reappearance after the booster was seen for most primary-vaccination clones, at 95% to 97% CD4 and 75% to 90% CD8.

Conversion of TCR transcripts into cDNA relied on 5'RACE template switching, which added a universal primer site and UMIs. TCRdb recomputed calls from the 5' RACE reads with MiXCR, one row per CDR3 protein. Seen here are hundreds of thousands of distinct CDR3 sequences, 8.7% observed once, and the top ten hold more than 15%. On this clonotype: The antigen is undetermined.

This chain connects TRBV18 to TRBJ2-6; unclear D gene. This material consisted of PBMCs, taken on the day of the first yellow fever vaccination. The TCR was taken from a young man who received the YFV17D yellow fever vaccine. CDR3 sequence (DNA): TGTGCCAGCTCACCACCGCACTCTGGGGCCAACGTCCTGACTTTC. Its translation: CASSPPHSGANVLTF.